The 20 T cell receptor beta chains given below trace back to one sample, sequenced in a study of T cells in Graves' hyperthyroidism and ophthalmopathy. It was RNA transcripts that yielded the amplified TCR beta CDR3 regions. With the HTBI primer set, the TCR CDR3 went through a first round of RT-PCR. TCRdb reprocessed the multiplex PCR reads via MiXCR and lists one record per CDR3 protein. The sample has approximately 590,000 distinct CDR3 sequences; roughly 14% are singletons. Sequenced material: blood. The source is a woman in her thirties with Graves' hyperthyroidism.

This clonotype has a handful of counts. The chain recombines TRBV28 with TRBJ2-3; D is unclear. The ends were cut back, 3 bases at V and 5 bases at J, with 9 bases in the middle. This CDR3 spans 13 amino acids. Germline CDR1 reads MDHEN; CDR2 reads SYDVKM. The CDR3 sequence: CASSLIQLDTQYF. In DNA, the CDR3 is TGTGCCAGCAGTTTGATCCAGCTAGATACGCAGTATTTT.

Only one count was recorded for this clonotype. This clone may be a read error of a much larger clone one base away. The conserved final phenylalanine or tryptophan is absent from the CDR3, which likely points to a read error. This CDR3 is CSVAEGRVYGYTS. The CDR3, as DNA: TGCAGCGTTGCAGAGGGCAGGGTCTATGGCTACACCTCC. The chain links TRBV29-1 to TRBJ1-2; possibly TRBD1 for D (5 bases). The CDR3 consists of 13 residues. The V gene's germline CDR1 is SQVTM and CDR2 ANQGSEA. V lost 4 bases to trimming and J lost 4 bases, with 13 bases between them.

The chain links TRBV7-9 to TRBJ2-5, with D maybe TRBD2 (5 bases). Germline V CDR1 and CDR2: SEHNR, FQNEAQ (reference sequence). CDR3 length: 18 residues. V lost 4 bases, J lost 5 bases, and 26 bases lay in between. The CDR3 bases are TGTGCCAGCAGCTCACAAAATTCGGGCCTAGCAGTCGGGGAGACCCAGTACTTC. Its protein is CASSSQNSGLAVGETQYF.

This clonotype was counted between two and nine times. The chain is built from TRBV30 and TRBJ2-7; TRBD1 aligns across 9 bases. CDR1 is GTSNPN, CDR2 SVGIG, per germline (reference sequence). This CDR3 region has 14 residues. Unmatched junction bases numbered 7, after V lost 1 base and J lost 6 bases. CDR3 nucleotides: TGTGCCTGGAGTGGAGGGACAGGGATCAGCGAGCAGTACTTC. Its translation: CAWSGGTGISEQYF.

This clonotype was detected ten times or more. V usage is TRBV30 and J usage is TRBJ2-1; D might be TRBD2 (6 bases). CDR3 size: 14 residues. Germline lookup yields CDR1 GTSNPN and CDR2 SVGIG (reference sequence). The V end lost 2 bases, the J end lost 6 bases, and 14 bases lay between the germline ends. CDR3 in amino acids: CAWSYSETSNEQFF. The CDR3 bases are TGTGCCTGGAGTTACTCCGAGACTAGCAATGAGCAGTTCTTC.

This clonotype was seen many times. The chain combines TRBV30 with TRBJ2-3; TRBD2 might be the D (6 bases). The germline V gene encodes CDR1 GTSNPN and CDR2 SVGIG (reference sequence). V was clipped by 5 bases and J by 1 base, with 13 bases between them. This CDR3 spans 14 amino acids. This CDR3 reads CAWARDLGTDTQYF. The CDR3 DNA sequence: TGTGCCTGGGCCCGGGACTTGGGCACAGATACGCAGTATTTT.

The chain uses TRBV12-3 or TRBV12-4 and TRBJ1-3; D gene ambiguous. The CDR3 consists of 14 residues. V was pared by 5 bases and J by 9 bases, with 17 bases between. CDR3 loop: CASSTSGLPSTIYF. The DNA of the CDR3 is TGTGCCAGCAGTACCTCGGGCCTCCCCAGCACCATATATTTT.

The V gene is TRBV3-1, the J gene TRBJ1-2; D is perhaps TRBD1 (5 bases). The CDR3 totals 15 residues. Germline V gene lookup returns CDR1 LGHDT and CDR2 YNNKEL (reference sequence). The ends were cut back, 4 bases at V and 1 base at J, with 13 bases in the middle. The CDR3 loop reads CASSLDSGGNYGYTF. CDR3 nucleotides: TGTGCCAGCAGCCTCGACAGCGGAGGTAACTATGGCTACACCTTC.

The rearrangement links TRBV19 to TRBJ2-1; the D is unclear. Trimming removed 3 bases from V and 0 bases from J, with 9 bases in between. The germline V gene encodes CDR1 LNHDA and CDR2 SQIVND (reference sequence). The CDR3 consists of 15 residues. The CDR3 reads CASSISISSYNEQFF. CDR3 sequence (DNA): TGTGCCAGTAGTATTAGCATAAGCTCCTACAATGAGCAGTTCTTC.

This clonotype has a handful of counts. The chain joins TRBV5-6 to TRBJ2-7, with TRBD2 as a possible D gene (6 bases). Germline CDR1 and CDR2: SGHDT and YYEEEE. This CDR3 region has 17 residues. Trimming cost V 0 bases and J 4 bases, with 20 bases left between them. CDR3 residues: CASSLEAGPASIYEQYF. CDR3 nucleotides: TGTGCCAGCAGCTTGGAGGCGGGGCCCGCCAGTATATACGAGCAGTACTTC.

Worth noting for this clonotype: A single base separates this from a much larger clone, so it may be a read error. The chain has TRBV5-4 and TRBJ2-1, with 14 bases that match TRBD2. The trim removed 7 bases at V and 10 bases at J, leaving 13 bases unmatched. Germline V gene lookup returns CDR1 SGHNT and CDR2 YYREEE (reference sequence). This CDR3 contains 16 residues. The chain's CDR3 is CASGSPGLAGVGEQFF. In DNA form, the CDR3 reads TGTGCCAGCGGCTCTCCGGGACTAGCGGGAGTAGGGGAGCAGTTCTTC.

The rearrangement uses TRBV4-1 and TRBJ1-1, with no clear D. This CDR3 comprises 15 residues. CDR1 is MGHRA, CDR2 YSYEKL, per germline. V shed 0 bases and J shed 0 bases, with 8 bases lying between them. The CDR3 loop reads CASSQDGRVNTEAFF. The CDR3, as DNA: TGCGCCAGCAGCCAAGACGGGCGGGTGAACACTGAAGCTTTCTTT.

This clonotype was detected many times. The chain uses TRBV7-3 and TRBJ2-1, with D perhaps TRBD2 (6 bases). Trimming took 1 base from V and 9 from J, leaving 19 bases between them. Germline V gives CDR1 SGHTA, CDR2 FQGTGA. The CDR3 is made up of 16 amino acids. The CDR3 DNA is TGTGCCAGCAGCTTAAGGTCTAGCGCCAGTAGGAGTGAGCAGTTCTTC. Its protein product is CASSLRSSASRSEQFF. The whole variable domain, remainder taken from reference TRBV7-3 and TRBJ2-1, is GAGVSQTPSNKVTEKGKYVELRCDPISGHTALYWYRQSLGQGPEFLIYFQGTGAADDSGLPNDRFFAVRPEGSVSTLKIQRTERGDSAVYLCASSLRSSASRSEQFFGPGTRLTVL.

This clonotype has a count of ten or more. V and J are TRBV7-8 and TRBJ2-1; D perhaps matches TRBD1 (5 bases). Germline-derived CDR1 and CDR2 are SGHVS and FQNEAQ. This CDR3 region has 16 residues. Trimming stripped 1 base from V and 5 bases from J, with 15 bases between. Here the CDR3 reads CASSLVLAGRNNEQFF. In DNA, the CDR3 is TGTGCCAGCAGCTTAGTTTTGGCAGGGCGGAACAATGAGCAGTTCTTC.

The sample holds many counts of this clonotype. The rearrangement links TRBV20-1 to TRBJ2-3; 7 bases agree with TRBD2. The length of the CDR3 is 16 residues. The V gene end was trimmed by 0 bases and the J gene end by 7 bases; junction bases not matched to a gene: 13. CDR1 DFQATT and CDR2 SNEGSKA come from the germline V gene (reference sequence). The chain's CDR3 is CSARDFERGPTYTQYF. Written as DNA, the CDR3 is TGCAGTGCTAGAGATTTTGAGCGGGGACCCACCTATACGCAGTATTTT.

This clonotype has more than one count but fewer than ten. The J gene is TRBJ2-1, the V gene TRBV9; 7 nucleotides match TRBD2. The CDR3 extends over 16 amino acids. V was pared by 3 bases and J by 0 bases, with 6 bases of the junction left unmatched. Germline CDR1 is SGDLS and CDR2 is YYNGEE. The CDR3 DNA sequence: TGTGCCAGCAGCGATCTAGCGGTTTACTCCTACAATGAGCAGTTCTTC. Its translation: CASSDLAVYSYNEQFF. The full variable domain, in which reference TRBV9 and TRBJ2-1 provide the parts outside the CDR3, is DSGVTQTPKHLITATGQRVTLRCSPRSGDLSVYWYQQSLDQGLQFLIQYYNGEERAKGNILERFSAQQFPDLHSELNLSSLELGDSALYFCASSDLAVYSYNEQFFGPGTRLTVL.

V usage is TRBV6-1 and J usage is TRBJ1-2, with 7 nucleotides matching TRBD1. The trim removed 11 bases at V and 3 bases at J, leaving 9 bases unmatched. Per the germline V gene, CDR1 is MNHNS and CDR2 is SASEGT. The CDR3 consists of 13 residues. The CDR3 DNA sequence: TGTGCCTGCTCCCGGACAGGAGACTATGGCTACACCTTC. Protein: CACSRTGDYGYTF.

The table lists this clonotype with many counts. The chain recombines TRBV20-1 with TRBJ2-7; TRBD1 matches 12 bases. CDR1 is DFQATT, CDR2 SNEGSKA, per germline (reference sequence). The J segment lost 3 bases and the V segment lost 4 bases, leaving 4 bases of the junction unmatched. The CDR3 is 14 amino acids. DNA for the CDR3: TGCAGTGCTACCGGGACAGGGGGCTTCTACGAGCAGTACTTC. Residues: CSATGTGGFYEQYF.

This sequence joins TRBV6-2 or TRBV6-3 and TRBJ1-5, with TRBD1 as a possible D gene (5 bases). V shed 2 bases and J shed 0 bases, with 17 bases lying between them. This CDR3 comprises 18 residues. Germline lookup yields CDR1 MNHEY and CDR2 SVGEGT. CDR3 residues: CASSYRGLGRYSNQPQHF. In nucleotides, the CDR3 is TGTGCCAGCAGTTACCGGGGCTTGGGTCGGTATAGCAATCAGCCCCAGCATTTT.

At least ten counts were recorded for this clonotype. The chain has TRBV27 and TRBJ1-5; no reliable D call. V gave up 5 bases and J gave up 3 bases, with 8 bases separating them. The CDR3 has 13 residues. The germline CDR1 and CDR2 sequences are MNHEY and SMNVEV (reference sequence). The CDR3 region has the DNA TGTGCCAGCAGTAGACTAGCCAATCAGCCCCAGCATTTT. Protein product: CASSRLANQPQHF.